This T cell receptor beta chain was recovered during a study of CD8+ T cells in alopecia areata. Study at large: In an open-label trial, patients got 5 to 10 mg tofacitinib twice daily.

Collection of lesional scalp punch biopsies and peripheral blood was performed in alopecia areata patients. About this clone: Its antigen is not known.

The trim removed 5 bases at V and 4 bases at J, leaving 7 bases unmatched. This CDR3 is 14 amino acids long. Germline V CDR1 and CDR2: LGHNT, FRNRAP. Findings and limits, study-wide: Higher clonality was seen in lesional scalp than in normal scalp, especially in alopecia totalis/universalis.

cDNA reverse transcribed from extracted RNA served as the sequencing template. The repertoire was sequenced with immunoSEQ multiplex PCR; TCRdb's copy has only in-frame clones and lacks some. Counted here are approximately 63,000 clones, approximately 61% occurring once; the ten biggest clones make up over 15%. The V call is TRBV12-5, the J call TRBJ1-1; 7 positions match TRBD1. The sequencing here drew on CD8+ T cells sorted from blood, taken at week 0. The source of this sequence is a human donor with alopecia areata. The CDR3 nucleotides are TGTGCTAGTGGTCCAACAGGGGTGAGCACTGAAGCTTTCTTT. Its protein product is CASGPTGVSTEAFF.